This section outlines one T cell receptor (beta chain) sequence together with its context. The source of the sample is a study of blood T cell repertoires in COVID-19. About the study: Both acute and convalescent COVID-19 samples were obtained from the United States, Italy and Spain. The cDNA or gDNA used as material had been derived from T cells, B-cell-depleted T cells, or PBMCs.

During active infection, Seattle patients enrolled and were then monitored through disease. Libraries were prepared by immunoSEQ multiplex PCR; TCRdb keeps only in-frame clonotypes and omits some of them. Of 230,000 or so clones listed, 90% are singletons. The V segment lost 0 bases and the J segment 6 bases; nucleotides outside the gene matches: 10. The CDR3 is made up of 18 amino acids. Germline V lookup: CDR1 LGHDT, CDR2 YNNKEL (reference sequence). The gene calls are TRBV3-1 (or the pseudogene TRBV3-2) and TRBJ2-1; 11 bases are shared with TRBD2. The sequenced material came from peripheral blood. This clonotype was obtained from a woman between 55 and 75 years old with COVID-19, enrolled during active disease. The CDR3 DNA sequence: TGTGCCAGCAGCCAAGAAGCGCTAGCGGGGGGCCGGGGCAATGAGCAGTTCTTC. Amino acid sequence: CASSQEALAGGRGNEQFF.